This T cell receptor (beta chain) derives from a study of blood T cell repertoires in COVID-19. At the level of the study: Samples of COVID-19 (acute and convalescent) were obtained from the United States, Italy and Spain.

Some clones are missing from TCRdb's copy, which holds only in-frame ones; the method was immunoSEQ multiplex PCR. The sample lists under 100,000 clones, roughly nine tenths occurring once. V lost 6 bases to trimming and J lost 4 bases, with 9 bases between them. The CDR3 loop spans 12 amino acids. This clonotype originated in a man in his fifties with acute or convalescent COVID-19. This chain joins TRBV12-3 or TRBV12-4 and TRBJ2-5, with a possible D match to TRBD1 (6 bases). The source material was peripheral blood. CDR3 amino acids: CASRWGPETQYF. Written as DNA, the CDR3 is TGTGCCAGCAGGTGGGGGCCAGAGACCCAGTACTTC.